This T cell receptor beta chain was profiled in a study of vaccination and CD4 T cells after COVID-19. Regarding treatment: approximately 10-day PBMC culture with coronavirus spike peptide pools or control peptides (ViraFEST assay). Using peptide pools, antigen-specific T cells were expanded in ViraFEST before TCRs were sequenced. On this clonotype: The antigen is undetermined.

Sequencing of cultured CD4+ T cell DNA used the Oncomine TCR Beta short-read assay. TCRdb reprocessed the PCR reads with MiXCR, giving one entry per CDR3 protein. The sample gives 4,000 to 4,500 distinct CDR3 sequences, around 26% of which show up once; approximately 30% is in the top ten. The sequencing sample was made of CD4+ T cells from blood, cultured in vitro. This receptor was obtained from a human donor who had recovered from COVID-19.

This CDR3 reads CASILTIHPYNEQFF. The CDR3, as DNA: TGTGCCAGCATCCTGACCATCCACCCCTACAATGAGCAGTTCTTC. This sequence joins TRBV21-1 and TRBJ2-1. TRBV21-1 corresponds to a pseudogene. This CDR3 contains 15 residues.